What follows are 7 T cell receptor beta chains derived from one specimen sequenced in a study of blood T cell repertoires in COVID-19. Profiling relied on immunoSEQ multiplex PCR, and the TCRdb table lists in-frame clones only, not all of them. The table has tens of thousands of clones, roughly nine tenths seen once. Specimen: peripheral blood. These receptors all stem from a man aged 55 to 70 with acute or convalescent COVID-19.

This clone was observed a handful of times. The gene calls are TRBV6-6 and TRBJ1-5; TRBD1 agrees at 8 bases. V lost 6 bases to trimming and J lost 4 bases; unmatched junction nucleotides: 2. In germline, CDR1 is MNHNY, CDR2 SVGAGI (reference sequence). The CDR3 is made up of 13 amino acids. The CDR3 nucleotides read TGTGCCAGCAGAACAGGGGGGAATCAGCCCCAGCATTTT. Residues: CASRTGGNQPQHF.

The chain has TRBV24-1 and TRBJ2-5; D may be TRBD2 (6 bases). The CDR3 length is 14 residues. Trimming removed 10 bases from V and 3 bases from J, with 17 bases in between. Germline CDR1 KGHDR, CDR2 SFDVKD. CDR3 sequence (DNA): TGTGCCACGGGGGTGGCGGGACCCGAAGAGACCCAGTACTTC. It codes for CATGVAGPEETQYF.

The rearrangement links TRBV27 to TRBJ2-3; D is possibly TRBD2 (6 bases). V lost 6 bases and J 2 bases, leaving 21 bases between the germline ends. Germline CDR1 is MNHEY and CDR2 is SMNVEV (reference sequence). The CDR3 runs to 17 residues. The CDR3 nucleotides read TGTGCCAGCAGGACGACGCAGGGACTCCAACTCACAGATACGCAGTATTTT. Its protein product is CASRTTQGLQLTDTQYF.

The rearrangement uses TRBV7-2 and TRBJ1-1, with D tentatively TRBD1 (6 bases). The germline V and J ends were trimmed by 2 bases and 4 bases, with 20 bases remaining between them. CDR1 and CDR2 (germline): SGHTA, FQGNSA. The CDR3 totals 17 residues. The CDR3 region is CASSLSGQRFPVTEAFF. CDR3 DNA: TGTGCCAGCAGCTTAAGCGGACAGCGATTTCCTGTCACTGAAGCTTTCTTT.

This clone was found once. V and J are TRBV4-1 and TRBJ2-5; a possible D gene is TRBD1 (5 bases). CDR3 length equals 15 residues. Deletions cut 1 base from V and 5 bases from J, with 14 bases between. Germline V CDR1 and CDR2: MGHRA, YSYEKL. Written as DNA, the CDR3 is TGCGCCAGCAGCCAAGGGGGTGGGGCAGGGGAGACCCAGTACTTC. Amino acid sequence: CASSQGGGAGETQYF.

The genes are TRBV24-1 and TRBJ2-1, with 8 bases matching TRBD2. Germline CDR1 is KGHDR and CDR2 is SFDVKD. This CDR3 spans 14 amino acids. The trim removed 9 bases at V and 0 bases at J, leaving 3 bases unmatched. The CDR3 bases are TGTGCCACCGGCGGGGGGAGCTCCTACAATGAGCAGTTCTTC. It codes for CATGGGSSYNEQFF.

This rearrangement joins TRBV3-1 (or the pseudogene TRBV3-2) to TRBJ2-1; TRBD2 matches at 7 bases. This CDR3 region has 14 residues. From germline, CDR1 is LGHDT and CDR2 YNNKEL (reference sequence). V was pared by 4 bases and J by 5 bases, with 5 bases of the junction left unmatched. This CDR3 is CASSPTSDNNEQFF. The DNA for the CDR3 is TGTGCCAGCAGCCCCACTAGCGACAACAATGAGCAGTTCTTC.